A single sample gave rise to the 29 T cell receptor beta chains below, sequenced in a study of cytomegalovirus exposure and HLA in healthy donors. The PCR used 60 Vbeta and 13 Jbeta primers. Repertoires were generated with immunoSEQ multiplex PCR, while TCRdb's copy carries only in-frame clones and drops some. Among fewer than 150,000 clones listed, around 74% were seen once. Source material: PBMCs. The source of these receptors is a man in his sixties in good health and CMV-seropositive.

The V and J genes are TRBV2 and TRBJ2-3; a possible D gene is TRBD2 (6 bases). CDR1 and CDR2 from the germline V gene are SNHLY and FYNNEI. CDR3 length equals 12 residues. V gave up 6 bases and J gave up 4 bases, with 8 bases separating them. CDR3 in DNA: TGTGCCAGCAGCCGGGACTCAGATACGCAGTATTTT. Translated: CASSRDSDTQYF.

The chain links TRBV27 to TRBJ1-5; D may be TRBD1 (5 bases). CDR1 MNHEY and CDR2 SMNVEV come from the germline V gene (reference sequence). The CDR3 spans 14 residues. V shed 3 bases and J shed 9 bases, with 15 bases lying between them. Here the CDR3 reads CASSLSRATGPQHF. DNA of the CDR3: TGTGCCAGCAGTTTGTCCAGGGCCACGGGGCCCCAGCATTTT.

The chain links TRBV19 to TRBJ1-2; 7 bases agree with TRBD1. Looked up from germline, CDR1 is LNHDA and CDR2 is SQIVND (reference sequence). J gave up 4 bases and V 5 bases, and 10 bases lay outside the gene matches. This CDR3 is 15 amino acids long. The CDR3: CASSPRGLSFYGYTF. The CDR3, as DNA: TGTGCCAGTAGTCCAAGGGGGCTTTCCTTCTATGGCTACACCTTC.

The CDR3 here is CAWSVGQFGETQYF. CDR3 DNA sequence: TGTGCCTGGAGTGTCGGACAGTTTGGAGAGACCCAGTACTTC. This chain joins TRBV30 and TRBJ2-5, with D possibly TRBD1 on 6 matching bases. The ends were cut back, 0 bases at V and 4 bases at J, with 12 bases in the middle. Germline CDR1 GTSNPN, CDR2 SVGIG (reference sequence). The CDR3 is made up of 14 amino acids.

This clone was observed a few times. V gene TRBV27 combines with J gene TRBJ2-5; TRBD2 matches 10 bases. This CDR3 contains 15 residues. V was clipped by 6 bases and J by 2 bases; unmatched bases: 6. Germline V gene lookup returns CDR1 MNHEY and CDR2 SMNVEV (reference sequence). The CDR3 nucleotides are TGTGCCAGCAGGGGAACTAGCGGGAAACAAGAGACCCAGTACTTC. This encodes CASRGTSGKQETQYF.

The CDR3: CASSFGTSGSRSGELFF. The CDR3 DNA is TGTGCCAGCAGTTTTGGGACTAGCGGGAGTCGATCCGGGGAGCTGTTTTTT. This chain uses TRBV7-3 with TRBJ2-2, with 14 bases identical to TRBD2. CDR1 and CDR2 (germline): SGHTA, FQGTGA. The CDR3 is made up of 17 amino acids. V gave up 6 bases and J gave up 6 bases; unmatched junction bases: 9. The full variable domain, with the rest looked up from reference TRBV7-3 and TRBJ2-2, is GAGVSQTPSNKVTEKGKYVELRCDPISGHTALYWYRQSLGQGPEFLIYFQGTGAADDSGLPNDRFFAVRPEGSVSTLKIQRTERGDSAVYLCASSFGTSGSRSGELFFGEGSRLTVL.

This chain joins TRBV10-2 and TRBJ2-7; the D gene is possibly TRBD2 (5 bases). The germline CDR1 and CDR2 sequences are WSHSY and SAAADI. The CDR3 length is 12 residues. The V end was cut by 8 bases, the J end by 6 bases, with 14 bases between. CDR3 DNA sequence: TGCGCCAGCGGGCTGGACTTGATCGAGCAGTACTTC. Translation gives CASGLDLIEQYF.

This chain uses TRBV4-1 with TRBJ2-1; a weak D match, TRBD2 (7 bases). Germline CDR1 MGHRA, CDR2 YSYEKL. V was trimmed by 2 bases and J by 6 bases, leaving 17 bases between them. The CDR3 has 16 amino acids. For the CDR3, the DNA is TGCGCCAGCAGCCAAACGCGCGGGGGCCGGGGCAATGAGCAGTTCTTC. Its translation is CASSQTRGGRGNEQFF.

In its sample, this clone was seen once. The chain couples TRBV27 to TRBJ2-7; possible D gene TRBD2, 6 bases. The CDR3 sequence is 13 residues long. The germline V gene has CDR1 MNHEY and CDR2 SMNVEV (reference sequence). V lost 3 bases to trimming and J lost 5 bases, with 11 bases between them. CDR3 DNA sequence: TGTGCCAGCAGTTTTGGAGGGAACCACGAGCAGTACTTC. It specifies CASSFGGNHEQYF.

The gene calls are TRBV6-1 and TRBJ2-7; D remains unclear. This CDR3 region has 14 residues. Germline CDR1 MNHNS, CDR2 SASEGT. V was cut by 4 bases and J by 6 bases, with 16 bases left in between. The CDR3 sequence is CASSGAYPPPEQYF. Written as DNA, the CDR3 is TGTGCCAGCAGTGGCGCCTACCCCCCTCCCGAGCAGTACTTC.

Remarks on this clone: Additional DNA sequences in this sample encode the identical CDR3. V is TRBV5-1 and J is TRBJ2-7; D is undetermined. V lost 0 bases and J lost 1, with 8 bases in between. Germline-derived CDR1 and CDR2 are SGHRS and YFSETQ. The CDR3 is 14 amino acids. The CDR3 is CASSLAAASYEQYF. CDR3 bases: TGCGCCAGCAGCTTGGCGGCAGCGTCCTACGAGCAGTACTTC.

The rearrangement uses TRBV18 and TRBJ2-5; no reliable D call. The DNA end is more similar to TRBJ2-7, so the J call may be wrong. The germline V gene has CDR1 KGHSH and CDR2 LQKENI. CDR3 length: 13 amino acids. The CDR3 loop is CASSIGRSYEQYF. CDR3 nucleotide sequence: TGTGCCAGCTCAATTGGTCGTTCCTACGAGCAGTACTTC.

This clone was picked up one time. The chain joins TRBV5-1 to TRBJ2-7; 9 positions agree with TRBD1. J gave up 4 bases and V 4 bases, and 6 bases lay outside the gene matches. This CDR3 is built from 14 residues. Germline V gives CDR1 SGHRS, CDR2 YFSETQ. The CDR3 sequence: CASSPGTGQYEQYF. DNA for the CDR3: TGCGCCAGCAGCCCCGGGACAGGGCAATACGAGCAGTACTTC.

A single count supports this clone. The V and J genes are TRBV5-8 and TRBJ2-5, with 10 positions matching TRBD1. The CDR3 consists of 17 residues. V was clipped by 4 bases and J by 4 bases; unmatched bases: 13. From germline, CDR1 is SGHTS and CDR2 YDEGEE. The CDR3 sequence is CASSPDRGRTMVETQYF. CDR3 DNA: TGTGCCAGCAGCCCTGACAGGGGGCGGACGATGGTAGAGACCCAGTACTTC.

The CDR3 DNA sequence: TGTGCCAGCAGCTTTTGGTCAGGACAGGGGTTGATCGACGAGCAGTACTTC. As protein: CASSFWSGQGLIDEQYF. The V call is TRBV7-6, the J call TRBJ2-7; 9 nucleotides match TRBD1. The germline V gene has CDR1 SGHVS and CDR2 FNYEAQ. Trimming removed 3 bases from V and 5 bases from J; junction bases left unmatched: 14. The CDR3 sequence is 17 residues long.

This chain joins TRBV27 and TRBJ1-4; tentative D call: TRBD1 (6 bases). Germline V lookup: CDR1 MNHEY, CDR2 SMNVEV (reference sequence). The CDR3 has 14 amino acids. Between the trimmed V and J ends, which lost 4 bases and 5 bases, there was a span of 11 bases. The DNA for the CDR3 is TGTGCCAGCAGTTCCGGACAGAGGAATGAAAAACTGTTTTTT. Its translation: CASSSGQRNEKLFF. The full variable domain, with the rest looked up from reference TRBV27 and TRBJ1-4, is EAQVTQNPRYLITVTGKKLTVTCSQNMNHEYMSWYRQDPGLGLRQIYYSMNVEVTDKGDVPEGYKVSRKEKRNFPLILESPSPNQTSLYFCASSSGQRNEKLFFGSGTQLSVL.

This rearrangement joins TRBV12-5 to TRBJ1-5, with D tentatively TRBD1 (5 bases). The CDR3 consists of 20 residues. Between the trimmed V and J ends, which lost 0 bases and 1 base, there was a span of 22 bases. CDR1 and CDR2 from the germline V gene are LGHNT and FRNRAP. The CDR3 sequence is CASGLVSLGQGFVSNQPQHF. The CDR3 DNA follows: TGTGCTAGTGGTTTGGTTTCATTGGGGCAGGGTTTTGTAAGCAATCAGCCCCAGCATTTT. The full variable domain, completed using reference TRBV12-5 and TRBJ1-5, is DARVTQTPRHKVTEMGQEVTMRCQPILGHNTVFWYRQTMMQGLELLAYFRNRAPLDDSGMPKDRFSAEMPDATLATLKIQPSEPRDSAVYFCASGLVSLGQGFVSNQPQHFGDGTRLSIL.

V and J are TRBV5-1 and TRBJ2-3; D ambiguous. This CDR3 comprises 13 residues. V lost 6 bases and J lost 4, with 12 bases in between. Germline CDR1 reads SGHRS; CDR2 reads YFSETQ. The CDR3 sequence is CASTPSGSDTQYF. The DNA of the CDR3 is TGCGCCAGCACCCCGTCGGGTTCAGATACGCAGTATTTT.

There are a few counts of this clone. The chain carries TRBV11-2 and TRBJ2-1; 10 nucleotides agree with TRBD2. The junction had 4 bases not matched to a gene; V was cut back by 1 base and J by 7 bases. The germline CDR1 and CDR2 sequences are SGHAT and FQNNGV. This CDR3 is built from 15 residues. The CDR3 reads CASSLGLAGLNEQFF. CDR3 coding DNA: TGTGCCAGCAGCTTAGGACTAGCGGGCCTAAATGAGCAGTTCTTC.

The gene calls are TRBV4-1 and TRBJ2-1; the D gene is possibly TRBD2 (6 bases). Germline V gene sequence: CDR1 MGHRA, CDR2 YSYEKL. This CDR3 has 12 amino acids. The germline V and J ends were trimmed by 1 base and 14 bases, with 12 bases remaining between them. CDR3 protein: CASSQVRGRKFF. As DNA, the CDR3 is TGCGCCAGCAGCCAAGTTCGAGGGAGGAAGTTCTTC.

The sample holds one count of this clone. The CDR3 sequence is CASSLEFSRGESPLHF. CDR3 nucleotide sequence: TGTGCCAGCAGCTTGGAGTTCTCCAGGGGTGAATCACCCCTCCACTTT. The J gene is TRBJ1-6, the V gene TRBV5-6, with D tentatively TRBD1 (6 bases). CDR1 and CDR2 from the germline V gene are SGHDT and YYEEEE. V shed 0 bases and J shed 10 bases, with 17 bases lying between them. This CDR3 has 16 amino acids.

CDR3 in amino acids: CASSPTGTGGNQPQHF. The DNA of the CDR3 is TGTGCCAGCTCACCCACCGGGACAGGGGGCAATCAGCCCCAGCATTTT. The V gene is TRBV18, the J gene TRBJ1-5; 10 bases align to TRBD1. This CDR3 spans 16 amino acids. CDR1 is KGHSH, CDR2 LQKENI, per germline. The V and J ends lost 3 bases and 2 bases, in that order; junction bases with no gene match: 4.

This clone was seen only a few times. The chain links TRBV5-6 to TRBJ2-2; TRBD2 is a possible D gene (5 bases). From germline, CDR1 is SGHDT and CDR2 YYEEEE. V dropped 0 bases and J dropped 3 bases, with 6 bases sitting between them. The CDR3 consists of 14 residues. CDR3 nucleotide sequence: TGTGCCAGCAGCTTGGGGGAGTACACCGGGGAGCTGTTTTTT. It encodes CASSLGEYTGELFF.

The chain has TRBV11-2 and TRBJ2-5; D is unresolved. V was pared by 2 bases and J by 0 bases, with 13 bases between. Germline CDR1 is SGHAT and CDR2 is FQNNGV. This CDR3 region has 16 residues. CDR3 in DNA: TGTGCCAGCAGCTTATTTTCGCGGCCGTACCAAGAGACCCAGTACTTC. It codes for CASSLFSRPYQETQYF. Looking up the rest from reference TRBV11-2 and TRBJ2-5 gives the full variable domain: EAGVAQSPRYKIIEKRQSVAFWCNPISGHATLYWYQQILGQGPKLLIQFQNNGVVDDSQLPKDRFSAERLKGVDSTLKIQPAKLEDSAVYLCASSLFSRPYQETQYFGPGTRLLVL.

V usage is TRBV5-1 and J usage is TRBJ1-1; TRBD1 matches at 7 bases. This CDR3 spans 15 amino acids. The germline V gene encodes CDR1 SGHRS and CDR2 YFSETQ. Trimming cost V 4 bases and J 6 bases; bases outside gene matches: 12. Written as DNA, the CDR3 is TGCGCCAGCAGCCTCGGGACAGACATTTTCGCTGAAGCTTTCTTT. Translation gives CASSLGTDIFAEAFF.

This chain joins TRBV7-9 and TRBJ2-7; 10 nucleotides align to TRBD2. Germline assignment: CDR1 SEHNR and CDR2 FQNEAQ (reference sequence). The CDR3 length is 14 residues. With V trimmed by 5 bases and J by 3 bases, 4 bases remained unmatched. CDR3 loop: CASSNLAGDYEQYF. The CDR3 coding sequence is TGTGCCAGCAGCAACCTAGCGGGAGACTACGAGCAGTACTTC.

The gene calls are TRBV4-1 and TRBJ1-2; D remains unclear. Between the trimmed V and J ends, which lost 0 bases and 4 bases, there was a span of 9 bases. CDR3 length: 14 residues. CDR1 and CDR2 (germline): MGHRA, YSYEKL. CDR3 region: CASSQEEGFYGYTF. CDR3 in DNA: TGCGCCAGCAGCCAAGAAGAGGGATTCTATGGCTACACCTTC.

V and J are TRBV7-9 and TRBJ1-2; D is ambiguous. Trimming took 3 bases from V and 3 from J, leaving 8 bases between them. CDR3 length: 13 residues. Germline lookup yields CDR1 SEHNR and CDR2 FQNEAQ (reference sequence). CDR3 loop: CASSFAGDYGYTF. CDR3 sequence (DNA): TGTGCCAGCAGCTTCGCGGGAGACTATGGCTACACCTTC. The complete variable domain, with remaining parts taken from reference TRBV7-9 and TRBJ1-2, reads DTGVSQNPRHKITKRGQNVTFRCDPISEHNRLYWYRQTLGQGPEFLTYFQNEAQLEKSRLLSDRFSAERPKGSFSTLEIQRTEQGDSAMYLCASSFAGDYGYTFGSGTRLTVV.

The sample holds a few counts of this clone. This rearrangement joins TRBV14 to TRBJ2-5; 10 nucleotides line up with TRBD2. Losses at the gene ends were 5 bases for V and 4 bases for J; bases not matched to a gene: 10. CDR3 length equals 16 residues. CDR1 and CDR2 from the germline V gene are SGHDN and FVKESK. CDR3 nucleotide sequence: TGTGCCAGCAGCAGAAGCGGGGGGGCGGTGGGAGAGACCCAGTACTTC. Translating it yields CASSRSGGAVGETQYF.